The 26 T cell receptor beta chains below all came from one sample that was sequenced in a study of blood T cell repertoires in COVID-19. Sequencing used immunoSEQ multiplex PCR; TCRdb keeps in-frame clones, though not all of them. The sample includes 410,000 or so clones, 70% to 90% of them seen just once. The sequencing input was peripheral blood. The receptors originated from a woman aged 25 to 39 with active or convalescent COVID-19.

This clone was picked up a small number of times. The chain has TRBV7-8 and TRBJ2-5, with no clear D. Germline CDR1 is SGHVS and CDR2 is FQNEAQ. CDR3 size: 14 residues. V was pared by 4 bases and J by 5 bases, with 14 bases between. CDR3 amino acids: CASSSSRSLETQYF. CDR3 coding DNA: TGTGCCAGCAGCTCTAGTCGGAGTCTGGAGACCCAGTACTTC.

The chain uses TRBV24-1 and TRBJ2-1; D call uncertain. The length of the CDR3 is 13 residues. The germline V gene has CDR1 KGHDR and CDR2 SFDVKD. The ends were cut back, 4 bases at V and 8 bases at J, with 11 bases in the middle. The CDR3 reads CATSDLTEYEQFF. The CDR3 DNA reads TGTGCCACCAGTGACCTGACTGAATATGAGCAGTTCTTC.

The J gene is TRBJ2-5, the V gene TRBV7-2; 7 bases line up with TRBD2. The CDR3 covers 17 residues. CDR1 SGHTA and CDR2 FQGNSA come from the germline V gene. V lost 1 base to trimming and J lost 1 base; unmatched junction nucleotides: 9. The CDR3 DNA sequence: TGTGCCAGCAGCTTAGGGTGGCCGAGCGGGACCCAAGAGACCCAGTACTTC. Its translation: CASSLGWPSGTQETQYF.

V and J are TRBV4-1 and TRBJ1-2, with D possibly matching TRBD1 (6 bases). In germline, CDR1 is MGHRA, CDR2 YSYEKL. The V and J ends lost 0 bases and 8 bases respectively, with 10 bases between them. The CDR3 is made up of 13 amino acids. CDR3 nucleotides: TGCGCCAGCAGCCAAGACCAGGGGAAGGGCTACACCTTC. Translating it yields CASSQDQGKGYTF.

The V call is TRBV11-2, the J call TRBJ2-7, with 9 bases identical to TRBD1. In germline, CDR1 is SGHAT, CDR2 FQNNGV. V shed 4 bases and J 3 bases; nucleotides not matched to a gene: 7. CDR3 length: 15 amino acids. CDR3 sequence reads: CASSSSGDRVYEQYF. For the CDR3, the DNA is TGTGCCAGCAGCTCCTCAGGGGACAGGGTCTACGAGCAGTACTTC.

This clone was detected only a few times. The chain has TRBV5-6 and TRBJ1-2, with 7 bases that match TRBD1. The CDR3 spans 13 residues. The germline gives CDR1 SGHDT, CDR2 YYEEEE. V trimming: 4 bases; J trimming: 8 bases; junction bases outside the gene matches: 8. The CDR3 DNA reads as TGTGCCAGCAGCGGGGGGACAGTCGGCGGCTACACCTTC. This translates into CASSGGTVGGYTF.

V and J are TRBV27 and TRBJ2-7; tentatively, D is TRBD2 (5 bases). The CDR3 totals 13 residues. CDR1 MNHEY and CDR2 SMNVEV come from the germline V gene (reference sequence). Between the trimmed V and J ends, which lost 10 bases and 0 bases, there was a span of 13 bases. Written as DNA, the CDR3 is TGTGCCACCGGACGGAGGAGCTCCTACGAGCAGTACTTC. As protein: CATGRRSSYEQYF.

This rearrangement joins TRBV7-9 to TRBJ2-1; 10 positions match TRBD2. Trimming removed 2 bases from V and 4 bases from J; junction bases left unmatched: 5. CDR1 is SEHNR and CDR2 is FQNEAQ in the germline V gene (reference sequence). This CDR3 is 16 amino acids long. CDR3 coding DNA: TGTGCCAGCAGCTTACGGCTAGCGGGAGATTACAATGAGCAGTTCTTC. Amino acid sequence: CASSLRLAGDYNEQFF. The variable domain in full, with the rest retrieved from reference TRBV7-9 and TRBJ2-1, is DTGVSQNPRHKITKRGQNVTFRCDPISEHNRLYWYRQTLGQGPEFLTYFQNEAQLEKSRLLSDRFSAERPKGSFSTLEIQRTEQGDSAMYLCASSLRLAGDYNEQFFGPGTRLTVL.

The V gene is TRBV20-1, the J gene TRBJ2-2; TRBD2 aligns across 12 bases. The length of the CDR3 is 14 residues. J lost 5 bases, V lost 3 bases, and 1 base had no gene match. Germline V gene data show CDR1 as DFQATT and CDR2 as SNEGSKA (reference sequence). The CDR3 DNA reads as TGCAGTGCTAGTGGGACTAGCGGGACCGGGGAGCTGTTTTTT. Residues: CSASGTSGTGELFF.

CDR3 sequence reads: CASSKYTVLAGAYEQYF. The CDR3 bases are TGTGCCAGCAGCAAATATACGGTACTAGCGGGGGCCTACGAGCAGTACTTC. This chain joins TRBV21-1 and TRBJ2-7; the table's D call, TRBD2, has no DNA check behind it. TRBV21-1 is deemed a pseudogene. CDR3 length: 17 amino acids.

This CDR3 reads CASSVVQDNTPAFF. In DNA, the CDR3 is TGTGCCAGCAGCGTAGTCCAGGACAACACGCCGGCTTTCTTT. This sequence joins TRBV11-2 and TRBJ1-1; TRBD1 might be the D (5 bases). Germline assignment: CDR1 SGHAT and CDR2 FQNNGV. The CDR3 totals 14 residues. The ends were cut back, 5 bases at V and 11 bases at J, with 21 bases in the middle.

This clone was seen only once. The gene calls are TRBV19 and TRBJ2-7; TRBD2 matches 11 bases. Germline V lookup: CDR1 LNHDA, CDR2 SQIVND (reference sequence). The CDR3 spans 14 residues. V shed 6 bases, J shed 2 bases, and the junction held 3 bases outside the gene matches. The CDR3 is CASRLAGETYEQYF. The CDR3 DNA reads TGTGCCAGTAGACTAGCGGGAGAAACCTACGAGCAGTACTTC. Supplemented by reference TRBV19 and TRBJ2-7, the full variable domain reads DGGITQSPKYLFRKEGQNVTLSCEQNLNHDAMYWYRQDPGQGLRLIYYSQIVNDFQKGDIAEGYSVSREKKESFPLTVTSAQKNPTAFYLCASRLAGETYEQYFGPGTRLTVT.

The rearrangement joins TRBV7-6 to TRBJ2-3, with 13 positions matching TRBD2. This CDR3 contains 16 residues. V was clipped by 4 bases and J by 1 base; unmatched bases: 2. CDR1 and CDR2 from the germline V gene are SGHVS and FNYEAQ. CDR3 nucleotides: TGTGCCAGCAGCTCCGGACTAGCGGGGGGCACAGATACGCAGTATTTT. Amino acid sequence: CASSSGLAGGTDTQYF.

The V gene is TRBV18, the J gene TRBJ2-1; 8 bases are a match to TRBD2. Germline lookup yields CDR1 KGHSH and CDR2 LQKENI. The trim removed 3 bases at V and 8 bases at J, leaving 9 bases unmatched. CDR3 length: 15 amino acids. Here the CDR3 reads CASSPVGRALDEQFF. DNA of the CDR3: TGTGCCAGCTCACCTGTCGGGAGGGCCTTGGATGAGCAGTTCTTC.

J is TRBJ2-7 and V is TRBV6-4, with D uncertain. This CDR3 region has 15 residues. Trimming pared 6 bases from V and 0 bases from J, leaving 15 bases between. The V gene's germline CDR1 is MRHNA and CDR2 SNTAGT. In DNA, the CDR3 is TGTGCCAGCAGACCCCTACCCGGTAGCTCCTACGAGCAGTACTTC. This translates into CASRPLPGSSYEQYF.

The V gene is TRBV2, the J gene TRBJ1-1; D is unclear. The CDR3 consists of 13 residues. V lost 2 bases and J 2 bases, leaving 6 bases between the germline ends. Germline V CDR1 and CDR2: SNHLY, FYNNEI. CDR3 sequence (DNA): TGTGCCAGCAGTGAATACAGCAACACTGAAGCTTTCTTT. It codes for CASSEYSNTEAFF. Based on the CDR3 plus reference TRBV2 and TRBJ1-1, the full variable domain is EPEVTQTPSHQVTQMGQEVILRCVPISNHLYFYWYRQILGQKVEFLVSFYNNEISEKSEIFDDQFSVERPDGSNFTLKIRSTKLEDSAMYFCASSEYSNTEAFFGQGTRLTVV.

This clone was seen just once. The rearrangement links TRBV18 to TRBJ1-1; 8 nucleotides line up with TRBD1. The CDR3 has 13 amino acids. Germline trimming cut 5 bases from V and 4 bases from J; bases unmatched to any gene: 3. The germline gives CDR1 KGHSH, CDR2 LQKENI. CDR3 loop: CASSVQGGTEAFF. The CDR3 coding sequence is TGTGCCAGCTCAGTACAGGGGGGCACTGAAGCTTTCTTT.

The chain uses TRBV27 and TRBJ2-3; 11 bases agree with TRBD2. The CDR3 covers 16 residues. The germline V gene encodes CDR1 MNHEY and CDR2 SMNVEV (reference sequence). After removal of 5 bases from V and 6 bases from J, the junction contained 10 bases not matched to a gene. CDR3 sequence: CASSPYFSGRVDTQYF. DNA of the CDR3: TGTGCCAGCAGTCCGTATTTTAGCGGGAGGGTGGATACGCAGTATTTT.

This chain joins TRBV29-1 and TRBJ1-2, with a possible D match to TRBD1 (6 bases). Germline-derived CDR1 and CDR2 are SQVTM and ANQGSEA. Trimming took off 5 bases at V and 7 bases at J, with 23 bases between the two ends. This CDR3 contains 15 residues. CDR3 nucleotide sequence: TGCAGCGTTCAGAGGGACACCACTCAAGGTCGTGGCTACACCTTC. Residues: CSVQRDTTQGRGYTF. The entire variable domain, with the rest obtained from reference TRBV29-1 and TRBJ1-2, is as follows: SAVISQKPSRDICQRGTSLTIQCQVDSQVTMMFWYRQQPGQSLTLIATANQGSEATYESGFVIDKFPISRPNLTFSTLTVSNMSPEDSSIYLCSVQRDTTQGRGYTFGSGTRLTVV.

This clone was detected only a few times. CDR3 amino acids: CASSANRGANTGELFF. The CDR3 region has the DNA TGTGCCAGCAGCGCGAACCGGGGGGCGAACACCGGGGAGCTGTTTTTT. V gene TRBV5-4 combines with J gene TRBJ2-2, with TRBD2 matching over 7 bases. This CDR3 region has 16 residues. The J segment lost 0 bases and the V segment lost 4 bases, leaving 6 bases of the junction unmatched. The germline V gene has CDR1 SGHNT and CDR2 YYREEE (reference sequence).

The CDR3 loop reads CASSPGQGNEQYF. The CDR3 DNA follows: TGTGCCAGCAGTCCGGGACAGGGGAACGAGCAGTACTTC. The rearrangement joins TRBV27 to TRBJ2-7, with 10 bases lining up with TRBD1. After removal of 5 bases from V and 5 bases from J, the junction contained 3 bases not matched to a gene. This CDR3 comprises 13 residues. Germline CDR1 reads MNHEY; CDR2 reads SMNVEV (reference sequence).

CDR3 residues: CAVGAGGLKSYEQYF. Written as DNA, the CDR3 is TGTGCCGTCGGAGCGGGGGGACTAAAGTCCTACGAGCAGTACTTC. V gene TRBV7-2 combines with J gene TRBJ2-7; 9 bases agree with TRBD2. CDR3 length equals 15 residues. CDR1 and CDR2 (germline): SGHTA, FQGNSA. The V and J ends lost 11 bases and 1 base, in that order; junction bases with no gene match: 12.

V and J are TRBV11-2 and TRBJ2-3; maybe TRBD2 (6 bases). CDR1 SGHAT and CDR2 FQNNGV come from the germline V gene. This CDR3 has 13 amino acids. The V gene lost 6 bases and the J gene lost 8 bases, with 15 bases spanning the gap. In nucleotides, the CDR3 is TGTGCCAGCAGGGAATGGGTCGGGGGTACGCAGTATTTT. Translating it yields CASREWVGGTQYF.

The chain links TRBV5-1 to TRBJ1-4; tentatively, D is TRBD1 (5 bases). CDR1 is SGHRS and CDR2 is YFSETQ in the germline V gene. V was shortened by 0 bases and J by 7 bases, with 13 bases between the two germline ends. The CDR3 has 15 residues. CDR3 in amino acids: CASSLAGPQGEKLFF. CDR3 DNA sequence: TGCGCCAGCAGCTTGGCAGGTCCTCAGGGTGAAAAACTGTTTTTT.

J is TRBJ1-5 and V is TRBV19; TRBD1 agrees at 12 bases. Germline assignment: CDR1 LNHDA and CDR2 SQIVND (reference sequence). The CDR3 has 19 amino acids. Germline trimming cut 5 bases from V and 4 bases from J; bases unmatched to any gene: 15. The CDR3 DNA sequence: TGTGCCAGTAGTCCCCAGCCCACGGGACAGGGGGCCCCAAATCAGCCCCAGCATTTT. Amino acid sequence: CASSPQPTGQGAPNQPQHF.

V and J are TRBV5-4 and TRBJ2-3, with 8 bases lining up with TRBD2. CDR3 length equals 15 residues. Germline assignment: CDR1 SGHNT and CDR2 YYREEE (reference sequence). With 5 bases clipped from V and 1 base from J, the junction kept 6 bases outside the gene matches. The CDR3 region has the DNA TGTGCCAGCAGATACAACGGGGGGGGCACAGATACGCAGTATTTT. This encodes CASRYNGGGTDTQYF.